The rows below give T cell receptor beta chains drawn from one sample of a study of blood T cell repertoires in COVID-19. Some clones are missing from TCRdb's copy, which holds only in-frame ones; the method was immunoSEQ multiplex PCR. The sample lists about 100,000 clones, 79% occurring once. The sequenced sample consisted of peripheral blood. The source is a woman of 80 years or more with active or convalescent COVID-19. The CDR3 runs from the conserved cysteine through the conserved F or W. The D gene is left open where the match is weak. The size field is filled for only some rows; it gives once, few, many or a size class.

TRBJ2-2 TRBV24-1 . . CATSDPRGSFAGELFF TGTGCCACCAGTGATCCCAGGGGCAGTTTCGCCGGGGAGCTGTTTTTT
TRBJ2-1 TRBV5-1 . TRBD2 CASSGGTSGNNEQFF TGCGCCAGCAGCGGAGGGACTAGCGGAAACAATGAGCAGTTCTTC
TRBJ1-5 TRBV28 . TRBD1 CASSSGTDRYSNQPQHF TGTGCCAGCAGTTCCGGGACAGATAGATATAGCAATCAGCCCCAGCATTTT
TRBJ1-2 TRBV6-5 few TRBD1 CASSPDRVGGYTF TGTGCCAGCAGTCCCGACAGGGTGGGTGGCTACACCTTC
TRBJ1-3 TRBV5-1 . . CASGPVGGNSGNTIYF TGCGCCAGCGGCCCGGTTGGGGGGAACTCTGGAAACACCATATATTTT
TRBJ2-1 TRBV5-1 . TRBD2 CASSLVAGSDEQFF TGCGCCAGCAGCTTAGTAGCGGGCAGCGATGAGCAGTTCTTC
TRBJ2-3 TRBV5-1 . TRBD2 CASSGYSGPLGTDTQYF TGTGCCAGCAGCGGATATAGCGGGCCTCTGGGCACAGATACGCAGTATTTT
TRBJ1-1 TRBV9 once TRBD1 CATTPGDRETEAFF TGTGCCACGACCCCCGGGGACAGGGAGACTGAAGCTTTCTTT
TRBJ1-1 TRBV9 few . CASSVGMNTEAFF TGTGCCAGCAGCGTAGGTATGAACACTGAAGCTTTCTTT
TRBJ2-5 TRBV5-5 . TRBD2 CASSSGVTSGIQETQYF TGTGCCAGCAGCTCTGGAGTGACTAGCGGGATTCAGGAGACCCAGTACTTC
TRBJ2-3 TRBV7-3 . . CASSPLDRRTHTDTQYF TGTGCCAGCAGCCCACTAGACAGGCGTACACACACAGATACGCAGTATTTT
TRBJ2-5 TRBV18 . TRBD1 CASSPLGAGGETQYF TGTGCCAGCTCACCACTCGGGGCAGGGGGAGAGACCCAGTACTTC
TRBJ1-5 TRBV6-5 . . CASRRGNQPQHF TGTGCCAGCAGACGGGGGAATCAGCCCCAGCATTTT
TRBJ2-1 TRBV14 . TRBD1 CASSQTGQLNSYNEQFF TGTGCCAGCAGCCAAACGGGACAGTTGAATTCCTACAATGAGCAGTTCTTC
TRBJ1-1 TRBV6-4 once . CASSEQAGAEAFF TGTGCCAGCAGTGAACAGGCGGGGGCTGAAGCTTTCTTT
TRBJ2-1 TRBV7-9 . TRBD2 CASSLGGAGGDNEQFF TGTGCCAGCAGCCTCGGGGGAGCGGGAGGGGACAATGAGCAGTTCTTC
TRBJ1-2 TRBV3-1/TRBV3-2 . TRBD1 CASSRGQLNYGYTF TGTGCCAGCAGCCGGGGACAGCTTAACTATGGCTACACCTTC
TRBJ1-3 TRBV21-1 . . CASRPEQGANGNTIYF TGTGCCAGCAGGCCGGAACAGGGGGCGAATGGAAACACCATATATTTT
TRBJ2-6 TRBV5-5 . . CASSLGGGRSNVLTF TGTGCCAGCAGCTTGGGAGGAGGCAGGTCCAACGTCCTGACTTTC
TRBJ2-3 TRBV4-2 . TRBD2 CASSQVAGGPDTQYF TGTGCCAGCAGCCAAGTGGCGGGAGGGCCAGATACGCAGTATTTT
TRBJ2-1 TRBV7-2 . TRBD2 CASSPPGGFLYNEQFF TGTGCCAGCAGCCCCCCGGGAGGCTTCCTCTACAATGAGCAGTTCTTC
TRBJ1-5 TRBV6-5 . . CASGEGRQPQHF TGTGCCAGCGGGGAGGGGCGTCAGCCCCAGCATTTT
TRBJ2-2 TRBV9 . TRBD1 CASRQGSSGELFF TGTGCCAGCAGACAGGGGAGTTCCGGGGAGCTGTTTTTT
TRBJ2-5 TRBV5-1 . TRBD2 CASSSGTSGNQETQYF TGCGCCAGCAGCTCCGGGACTAGCGGTAACCAAGAGACCCAGTACTTC
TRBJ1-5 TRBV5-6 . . CASSSRGSPQHF TGTGCCAGCAGTTCCAGGGGTTCGCCCCAGCATTTT
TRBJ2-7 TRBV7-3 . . CASSSRAGSSFDEQYF TGTGCCAGCAGCTCCAGGGCGGGAAGCTCTTTCGACGAGCAGTACTTC
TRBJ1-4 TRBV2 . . CASSVSRGGNEKLFF TGTGCCAGCAGTGTTAGCAGGGGTGGTAATGAAAAACTGTTTTTT
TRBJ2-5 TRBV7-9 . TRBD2 CASSLSVGGPEETQYF TGTGCCAGCAGCTTATCCGTGGGAGGGCCCGAAGAGACCCAGTACTTC
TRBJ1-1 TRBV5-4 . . CASQTMNTEAFF TGTGCCAGCCAGACAATGAACACTGAAGCTTTCTTT
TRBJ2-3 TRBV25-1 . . CASSAAATDTQYF TGTGCCAGCAGTGCCGCCGCGACAGATACGCAGTATTTT
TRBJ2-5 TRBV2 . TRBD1 CASTSTGKETQYF TGTGCCAGCACCTCGACAGGGAAAGAGACCCAGTACTTC
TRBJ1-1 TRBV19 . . CASKRTEEAFF TGTGCCAGTAAAAGGACAGAAGAAGCTTTCTTT
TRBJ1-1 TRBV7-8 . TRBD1 CASSWTGQTEAFF TGTGCCAGCAGCTGGACAGGACAAACTGAAGCTTTCTTT
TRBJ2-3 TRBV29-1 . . CSARQYFTDTQYF TGCAGCGCCCGACAGTATTTTACAGATACGCAGTATTTT
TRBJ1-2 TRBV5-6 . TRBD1 CASSLWDRASGGYTF TGTGCCAGCAGCTTGTGGGACAGAGCCTCTGGTGGCTACACCTTC
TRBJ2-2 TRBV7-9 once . CASSLDSPLSGELFF TGTGCCAGCAGCTTAGATAGTCCCCTCTCCGGGGAGCTGTTTTTT